The sequence of this T cell receptor (beta chain) was determined in a study of OX40 agonist ivuxolimab in advanced cancers. Study as a whole: The mean age was approximately 60 years, ranging from roughly 23 to 79, with 80% to 85% of participants male. Earlier treatment with anti-PD-1, anti-PD-L1 or anti-CTLA-4 was permitted, and roughly 42% had received some. Study-level results: Antigen targets of the expanded peripheral T cells went undetermined.

Assay used: immunoSEQ multiplex PCR; TCRdb lists only in-frame clones, some missing. The table shows about 72,000 clones, with less than 90% occurring only once. Germline V lookup: CDR1 SGHRS, CDR2 YFSETQ. This CDR3 comprises 15 residues. V shed 5 bases, J shed 3 bases, and the junction held 8 bases outside the gene matches. Systemic immunosuppression or autoimmune disease history was grounds to exclude patients. Worth noting for this clone: Antigen unknown.

The TCR comes from an adult with an advanced solid tumor such as melanoma, head and neck, liver or kidney cancer. The rearrangement links TRBV5-1 to TRBJ1-5; 7 bases align to TRBD1. Sequencing used CD4+ or CD8+ T cells sorted from blood, obtained in a trial of the OX40 agonist ivuxolimab. CDR3 in DNA: TGCGCCAGCAGGCCCGGGACAGTCCACAATCAGCCCCAGCATTTT. As protein: CASRPGTVHNQPQHF.